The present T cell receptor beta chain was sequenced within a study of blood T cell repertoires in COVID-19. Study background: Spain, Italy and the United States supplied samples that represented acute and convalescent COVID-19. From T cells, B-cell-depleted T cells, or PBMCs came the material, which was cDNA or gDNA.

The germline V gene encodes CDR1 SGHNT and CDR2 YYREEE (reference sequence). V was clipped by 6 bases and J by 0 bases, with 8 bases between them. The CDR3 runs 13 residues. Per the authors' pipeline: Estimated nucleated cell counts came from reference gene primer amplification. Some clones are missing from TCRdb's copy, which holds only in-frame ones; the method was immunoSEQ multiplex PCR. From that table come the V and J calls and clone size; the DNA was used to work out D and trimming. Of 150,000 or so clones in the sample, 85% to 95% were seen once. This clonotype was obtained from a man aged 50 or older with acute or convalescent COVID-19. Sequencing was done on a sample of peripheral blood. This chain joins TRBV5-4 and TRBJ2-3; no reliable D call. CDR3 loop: CASILESTDTQYF. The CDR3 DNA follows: TGTGCCAGCATCCTCGAGAGCACAGATACGCAGTATTTT.